The next 27 T cell receptor beta chains were all read from a single sample in a study of blood T cell repertoires in COVID-19. Produced via immunoSEQ multiplex PCR; TCRdb's table is partial and in-frame only. Counted here are about 250,000 clones, about four fifths occurring once; the ten biggest clones make up about 10%. The sequenced material came from peripheral blood. The receptor source for this set is a man older than 75 with acute or convalescent COVID-19.

CDR3 sequence (DNA): TGTGCCAGTAGTGTGGGGCGGAGACAGGGATTACAGCCCCAGCATTTT. It encodes CASSVGRRQGLQPQHF. This chain joins TRBV19 and TRBJ1-5; TRBD1 agrees at 7 bases. Unmatched junction bases numbered 14, after V lost 5 bases and J lost 7 bases. Germline CDR1 LNHDA, CDR2 SQIVND (reference sequence). This CDR3 comprises 16 residues.

The CDR3 sequence is CASSLDAQGTSRRDREQFF. As DNA, the CDR3 is TGTGCCAGCAGCTTAGATGCACAAGGGACTAGCAGGAGGGACAGGGAGCAGTTCTTC. The V gene is TRBV11-3, the J gene TRBJ2-1; a weak D match, TRBD2 (9 bases). The germline V gene encodes CDR1 SGHNT and CDR2 YENEEA. The CDR3 consists of 19 residues. V gave up 0 bases and J gave up 10 bases, with 28 bases separating them.

This clone came up once. This chain uses TRBV6-6 with TRBJ1-6; 10 bases align to TRBD1. The CDR3 is made up of 15 amino acids. CDR1 is MNHNY, CDR2 SVGAGI, per germline (reference sequence). J gave up 8 bases and V 2 bases, and 3 bases lay outside the gene matches. The CDR3 region has the DNA TGTGCCAGCAGTTACCTCGGGACAGGGGATTCACCCCTCCACTTT. Amino acids: CASSYLGTGDSPLHF.

The chain joins TRBV19 to TRBJ2-7, with TRBD1 identical over 9 bases. The CDR3 is 15 residues long. Germline V CDR1 and CDR2: LNHDA, SQIVND (reference sequence). Trimming at V came to 5 bases and at J to 6 bases, leaving 11 bases not matched to a gene. This chain's CDR3 is CASSALTGGILEQYF. Written as DNA, the CDR3 is TGTGCCAGTAGTGCTCTGACAGGGGGGATCCTCGAGCAGTACTTC.

The V and J genes are TRBV3-1 (or the pseudogene TRBV3-2) and TRBJ1-5, with a weak D call TRBD1 (5 bases). The CDR3 has 14 residues. The V and J ends lost 2 bases and 3 bases respectively, with 8 bases between them. Germline-derived CDR1 and CDR2 are LGHDT and YNNKEL (reference sequence). CDR3 sequence reads: CASSQTGNNQPQHF. The DNA of the CDR3 is TGTGCCAGCAGCCAAACAGGAAACAATCAGCCCCAGCATTTT.

The gene calls are TRBV27 and TRBJ1-3; D is perhaps TRBD1 (6 bases). This CDR3 is 14 amino acids long. The V gene's germline CDR1 is MNHEY and CDR2 SMNVEV (reference sequence). The V and J ends lost 7 bases and 2 bases respectively, with 12 bases between them. The CDR3 nucleotides are TGTGCCAGCAAACAGGGTGGAGCTGGAAACACCATATATTTT. Translating gives CASKQGGAGNTIYF.

This sequence joins TRBV19 and TRBJ2-3; 8 bases line up with TRBD1. Germline CDR1 LNHDA, CDR2 SQIVND (reference sequence). After removal of 7 bases from V and 7 bases from J, the junction contained 10 bases not matched to a gene. The CDR3 is 14 amino acids. As DNA, the CDR3 is TGTGCCAGTAATGTCGGGACAGGTGCAAATACGCAGTATTTT. It translates to CASNVGTGANTQYF.

This chain uses TRBV6-1 with TRBJ2-3, with 9 nucleotides matching TRBD1. Germline lookup yields CDR1 MNHNS and CDR2 SASEGT. This CDR3 is built from 17 residues. The junction had 12 bases not matched to a gene; V was cut back by 3 bases and J by 5 bases. The CDR3 spells CASSEAGTGTSRDTQYF. DNA of the CDR3: TGTGCCAGCAGTGAGGCGGGGACAGGGACCAGTAGAGATACGCAGTATTTT.

The V call is TRBV5-1, the J call TRBJ2-1; 13 nucleotides agree with TRBD2. The CDR3 loop spans 15 amino acids. Germline V gives CDR1 SGHRS, CDR2 YFSETQ. V lost 2 bases, J lost 9 bases, and 5 bases stayed unmatched. In DNA, the CDR3 is TGCGCCAGCAGCTTAACTAGCGGGAGGGCCGTTGAGCAGTTCTTC. Translating gives CASSLTSGRAVEQFF.

V gene TRBV19 combines with J gene TRBJ2-7, with TRBD2 as a possible D gene (6 bases). Germline V gene lookup returns CDR1 LNHDA and CDR2 SQIVND (reference sequence). Trimming shortened V by 1 base and J by 1 base, and 11 bases separated the two germline ends. The CDR3 covers 15 residues. The CDR3 nucleotides are TGTGCCAGTAGTATAGCGGAGGGCTTATCCTACGAGCAGTACTTC. Translating it yields CASSIAEGLSYEQYF.

The rearrangement links TRBV29-1 to TRBJ2-1; no reliable D call. Germline values: CDR1 SQVTM, CDR2 ANQGSEA. The V end lost 4 bases, the J end lost 9 bases, and 7 bases lay between the germline ends. The CDR3 is made up of 10 amino acids. CDR3 nucleotide sequence: TGCAGCGTTGTGAAGCGTGAGCAGTTCTTC. This encodes CSVVKREQFF.

The chain combines TRBV5-8 with TRBJ2-1; 7 bases match TRBD1. V was clipped by 4 bases and J by 4 bases; unmatched bases: 8. The CDR3 runs to 15 residues. Germline V CDR1 and CDR2: SGHTS, YDEGEE. CDR3 sequence: CASSLTGFRYNEQFF. The DNA of the CDR3 is TGTGCCAGCAGCCTGACAGGGTTTCGATACAATGAGCAGTTCTTC.

V usage is TRBV19 and J usage is TRBJ2-5; 8 bases match TRBD1. The CDR3 runs to 14 residues. The V gene's germline CDR1 is LNHDA and CDR2 SQIVND (reference sequence). V was clipped by 5 bases and J by 6 bases; unmatched bases: 8. The CDR3 DNA reads TGTGCCAGTAGTCCCCGGACAGGGTTAAAGACCCAGTACTTC. Residues: CASSPRTGLKTQYF.

The chain combines TRBV7-8 with TRBJ2-7; 7 bases are a match to TRBD2. The germline V gene has CDR1 SGHVS and CDR2 FQNEAQ. V gave up 1 base and J gave up 9 bases; unmatched junction bases: 18. The CDR3 loop spans 17 amino acids. Here the CDR3 DNA reads TGTGCCAGCAGCTTAGAGGGGATACTAGCGAGACCCCTAAGGCAGTACTTC. Its protein is CASSLEGILARPLRQYF.

V usage is TRBV20-1 and J usage is TRBJ2-1; TRBD2 matches at 8 bases. CDR3 size: 15 residues. Germline CDR1 and CDR2: DFQATT and SNEGSKA (reference sequence). The J segment lost 2 bases and the V segment lost 3 bases, leaving 6 bases of the junction unmatched. CDR3 nucleotides: TGCAGTGCTAGTAGCGGGGTGCTTCCCTACAATGAGCAGTTCTTC. Residues: CSASSGVLPYNEQFF.

The chain is built from TRBV2 and TRBJ1-4; D might be TRBD1 (6 bases). The CDR3 loop spans 15 amino acids. Trimming removed 4 bases at V and 0 bases at J, with 9 bases between. The germline V gene has CDR1 SNHLY and CDR2 FYNNEI. The CDR3 reads CASSVRQATNEKLFF. CDR3 nucleotides: TGTGCCAGCAGTGTGCGACAGGCAACTAATGAAAAACTGTTTTTT.

This rearrangement joins TRBV6-5 to TRBJ2-1; possible D gene TRBD2, 5 bases. V was cut by 8 bases and J by 6 bases, with 14 bases left in between. This CDR3 is built from 13 residues. Germline CDR1 reads MNHEY; CDR2 reads SVGAGI. The CDR3 spells CASQPTGLNEQFF. In DNA form, the CDR3 reads TGTGCCAGCCAACCGACCGGACTCAATGAGCAGTTCTTC.

This clone came up once. V and J are TRBV5-1 and TRBJ2-2; D is ambiguous. V was trimmed by 0 bases and J by 3 bases, leaving 12 bases between them. This CDR3 has 16 amino acids. Looked up from germline, CDR1 is SGHRS and CDR2 is YFSETQ. Here the CDR3 DNA reads TGCGCCAGCAGCTTGGAACGAGATGAGGACACCGGGGAGCTGTTTTTT. It encodes CASSLERDEDTGELFF.

CDR3: CASSLSKPGHMNTEAFF. The CDR3 DNA sequence: TGTGCCAGCAGTTTATCCAAACCGGGACACATGAACACTGAAGCTTTCTTT. This sequence joins TRBV27 and TRBJ1-1, with D possibly being TRBD1 (6 bases). From germline, CDR1 is MNHEY and CDR2 SMNVEV (reference sequence). This CDR3 comprises 17 residues. V was cut by 0 bases and J by 0 bases, with 14 bases left in between.

The chain combines TRBV5-1 with TRBJ1-2, with TRBD1 matching over 9 bases. V dropped 1 base and J dropped 2; count of bases not matched to a gene: 0. The CDR3 has 14 residues. Germline CDR1 reads SGHRS; CDR2 reads YFSETQ. CDR3 sequence reads: CASSLTGGNYGYTF. CDR3 coding DNA: TGCGCCAGCAGCTTGACAGGGGGCAACTATGGCTACACCTTC.

The rearrangement joins TRBV28 to TRBJ1-6; 7 bases align to TRBD1. V gave up 6 bases and J gave up 10 bases; unmatched junction bases: 12. This CDR3 has 15 amino acids. The germline V gene encodes CDR1 MDHEN and CDR2 SYDVKM. CDR3 sequence reads: CASSLQGGGRSPLHF. Written as DNA, the CDR3 is TGTGCCAGCAGCCTACAAGGGGGCGGACGATCACCCCTCCACTTT.

This chain links TRBV19 with TRBJ2-5, with TRBD1 identical over 9 bases. J gave up 5 bases and V 4 bases, and 11 bases lay outside the gene matches. Germline assignment: CDR1 LNHDA and CDR2 SQIVND (reference sequence). The CDR3 is 16 amino acids. DNA of the CDR3: TGTGCCAGTAGTAAAACAGGGGGCGCCATGAAGGAGACCCAGTACTTC. It encodes CASSKTGGAMKETQYF. Together with reference TRBV19 and TRBJ2-5, the CDR3 gives the full variable domain: DGGITQSPKYLFRKEGQNVTLSCEQNLNHDAMYWYRQDPGQGLRLIYYSQIVNDFQKGDIAEGYSVSREKKESFPLTVTSAQKNPTAFYLCASSKTGGAMKETQYFGPGTRLLVL.

The genes are TRBV19 and TRBJ1-5; 9 nucleotides agree with TRBD1. CDR1 and CDR2 (germline): LNHDA, SQIVND (reference sequence). Unmatched junction bases numbered 3, after V lost 7 bases and J lost 5 bases. The CDR3 runs to 13 residues. In DNA, the CDR3 is TGTGCCAGTAAGGACAGGGGAGATCAGCCCCAGCATTTT. Protein: CASKDRGDQPQHF.

The rearrangement links TRBV5-1 to TRBJ1-1, with 8 nucleotides matching TRBD1. Trimming cost V 4 bases and J 0 bases; bases outside gene matches: 5. CDR3 length: 15 residues. CDR1 is SGHRS and CDR2 is YFSETQ in the germline V gene. The CDR3 DNA follows: TGCGCCAGCAGCATCTCGACAGGGGTGAACACTGAAGCTTTCTTT. Translation: CASSISTGVNTEAFF.

The chain combines TRBV7-2 with TRBJ2-3; D is ambiguous. This CDR3 contains 15 residues. The germline CDR1 and CDR2 sequences are SGHTA and FQGNSA. V lost 5 bases and J lost 2, with 14 bases in between. DNA of the CDR3: TGTGCCAGCAGCCCTCGGGTGACCCACACAGATACGCAGTATTTT. Translating gives CASSPRVTHTDTQYF.

V is TRBV19 and J is TRBJ2-5; 9 bases line up with TRBD1. The germline V gene has CDR1 LNHDA and CDR2 SQIVND (reference sequence). The CDR3 is 15 amino acids. V trimming: 5 bases; J trimming: 4 bases; junction bases outside the gene matches: 8. The CDR3 loop reads CASSSTGGGGETQYF. CDR3 nucleotides: TGTGCCAGTAGTTCAACAGGGGGCGGGGGAGAGACCCAGTACTTC. Full variable domain (missing parts from reference TRBV19 and TRBJ2-5): DGGITQSPKYLFRKEGQNVTLSCEQNLNHDAMYWYRQDPGQGLRLIYYSQIVNDFQKGDIAEGYSVSREKKESFPLTVTSAQKNPTAFYLCASSSTGGGGETQYFGPGTRLLVL.

V gene TRBV6-5 combines with J gene TRBJ2-3; possibly TRBD1 for D (6 bases). Germline-derived CDR1 and CDR2 are MNHEY and SVGAGI. The CDR3 is 13 amino acids. Trimming removed 5 bases at V and 11 bases at J, with 17 bases between. The CDR3 is CASSPGAVRGQYF. For the CDR3, the DNA is TGTGCCAGCAGTCCCGGGGCAGTCAGGGGGCAGTATTTT.